This entry is about one TCR beta chain. The data belong to a study of T-cell reconstitution after alpha-beta-depleted transplantation in children. Unique molecular identifiers were incorporated into the prepared TCRbeta library. One entry per CDR3 protein, called by TCRdb with MiXCR from the PCR reads. The sample yields a few hundred thousand distinct CDR3 sequences, 9.5% to 13% seen once. The sample here was PBMCs from the stem cell graft donor, taken from the stem cell graft. The sequence derives from a human donor who donated a stem cell graft to a child with acute myeloid leukemia.

CDR3 nucleotides: TGCAGCGTTGAAGTAGGCAGGAGCTCCTACGAGCAGTACTTC. It translates to CSVEVGRSSYEQYF. The chain carries TRBV29-1 and TRBJ2-7; D remains unclear. The V end was cut by 1 base, the J end by 0 bases, with 10 bases between. From germline, CDR1 is SQVTM and CDR2 ANQGSEA. There are 14 residues in the CDR3.